Here is one TCR beta chain with its context. The data derive from a study of blood T cell repertoires in COVID-19. Study as a whole: Whether acute or convalescent, the COVID-19 samples came from the United States, Italy and Spain.

Trimming took 0 bases from V and 6 from J, leaving 14 bases between them. The CDR3 is 15 amino acids. The V gene's germline CDR1 is SGHRS and CDR2 YFSETQ. Data came from immunoSEQ multiplex PCR; TCRdb stores just in-frame clones and leaves some out. The sample holds about 30,000 clones, roughly 83% seen once. Sequenced material: peripheral blood. The genes are TRBV5-1 and TRBJ2-3, with D perhaps TRBD1 (6 bases). The clonotype was recovered from a human donor in a cohort sampled during active COVID-19. CDR3 bases: TGCGCCAGCAGCTTGGGGCAGGGGCTCAGGGATACGCAGTATTTT. Its translation: CASSLGQGLRDTQYF.